A selection of T cell receptor beta chains follows, all from one sample in a study of blood T cell repertoires in COVID-19. Clones were read by immunoSEQ multiplex PCR, and TCRdb kept only the in-frame ones, dropping some. The sample has about 180,000 clones; almost 80% are singletons. Sequencing was performed on peripheral blood. These TCRs come from a woman in her 70s with acute or convalescent COVID-19. Both conserved end residues are part of each CDR3. Each record gives: V gene, D gene, J gene, clone size, CDR3 DNA, CDR3 protein. D genes are given only for firm matches. The size entry is marked missing in some rows and otherwise reads once, few, many or a size class.

TRBV13,.,TRBJ1-2,.,TGTGCCAGCAGCCGAACTAGGGCTTCCTATGGCTACACCTTC,CASSRTRASYGYTF
TRBV11-3,.,TRBJ2-2,few,TGTGCCAGCAGCTTAGGCACAAACACCGGGGAGCTGTTTTTT,CASSLGTNTGELFF
TRBV9,.,TRBJ2-3,.,TGTGCCAGCAGCGTACGGGGGAGCTACACAGATACGCAGTATTTT,CASSVRGSYTDTQYF
TRBV19,TRBD1,TRBJ2-7,few,TGTGCCAGTAGTATTCGACAGGGTGGCGAGCAGTACTTC,CASSIRQGGEQYF
TRBV6-1,.,TRBJ2-7,.,TGTGCCAGCAGTGATCCAGGGTTGAGAGCAACCTACGAGCAGTACTTC,CASSDPGLRATYEQYF
TRBV5-1,.,TRBJ2-1,once,TGCGCCAGCAGCGTAACGCTAGCTACTGTGAATGAGCAGTTCTTC,CASSVTLATVNEQFF
TRBV11-2,TRBD2,TRBJ2-3,.,TGTGCCAGCAGCTTCGCAGCGGGAGTCCGGGGAGATACGCAGTATTTT,CASSFAAGVRGDTQYF
TRBV5-1,.,TRBJ2-5,.,TGCGCCAGCAGCTTGTTGGACAGACAAGAGACCCAGTACTTC,CASSLLDRQETQYF
TRBV2,.,TRBJ2-7,few,TGTGCCAGCAGTGAAATCACGGACGAGCAGTACTTC,CASSEITDEQYF
TRBV5-4,.,TRBJ1-1,.,TGTGCCAGCAGCTTGTCGGGTCCCATGAACACTGAAGCTTTCTTT,CASSLSGPMNTEAFF
TRBV2,TRBD1,TRBJ1-4,many,TGTGCCAGCCGGACAGGGCGGGAAAAACTGTTTTTT,CASRTGREKLFF
TRBV25-1,TRBD1,TRBJ2-5,.,TGTGCCAGCAGTGAATGGGACAGCCAAGAGACCCAGTACTTC,CASSEWDSQETQYF
TRBV7-9,.,TRBJ1-2,.,TGTGCCAGCAGTTTCCAGGGTACGGATGGCTACACCTTC,CASSFQGTDGYTF
TRBV30,.,TRBJ1-2,.,TGTGCCTGGAGTGTAGGATCAGGGTCTGGCTACACCTTC,CAWSVGSGSGYTF
TRBV6-5,.,TRBJ1-1,.,TGTGCCAGCAGTAGGACAGAGAACACTGAAGCTTTCTTT,CASSRTENTEAFF
TRBV28,.,TRBJ2-2,.,TGTGCCAGCAGTCAGTTTGGGAGGGGGGTTAACACCGGGGAGCTGTTTTTT,CASSQFGRGVNTGELFF
TRBV6-5,.,TRBJ1-2,.,TGTGCCAGCAGTTTCGCCGCGGGGGCTTACTATGGCTACACCTTC,CASSFAAGAYYGYTF
TRBV3-1/TRBV3-2,.,TRBJ2-7,.,TGTGCCAGCAGCCAAGTAACGGGTGGCGAGCAGTACTTC,CASSQVTGGEQYF
TRBV7-9,TRBD2,TRBJ2-5,few,TGTGCCAGCAGCTTAGGGACTAGCGGGAGCGAGACCCAGTACTTC,CASSLGTSGSETQYF
TRBV30,.,TRBJ2-7,few,TGTGCCTGGAGGAGGGAATACGAGCAGTACTTC,CAWRREYEQYF
TRBV4-1,.,TRBJ2-1,once,TGCGCCAGCAGCCCGCTCGGGATCCGCTCCTACAATGAGCAGTTCTTC,CASSPLGIRSYNEQFF
TRBV7-3,TRBD1,TRBJ1-6,.,TGTGCCAGCAGCCACGGGACAGCCGGTTCACCCCTCCACTTT,CASSHGTAGSPLHF
TRBV10-2,.,TRBJ2-7,.,TGCGCCAGCACAGGCGGGGTCAGTCTCTCCTACGAGCAGTACTTC,CASTGGVSLSYEQYF
TRBV5-1,TRBD1,TRBJ1-2,few,TGCGCCAGCAGCCCCGGGGACGAGGACAGGATGGATGGCTACACCTTC,CASSPGDEDRMDGYTF
TRBV19,TRBD2,TRBJ2-1,.,TGTGCCAGTAGTCTTAGAGGGACTAGCGGGAGAGCCTACAATGAGCAGTTCTTC,CASSLRGTSGRAYNEQFF
TRBV10-3,TRBD1,TRBJ2-5,.,TGTGCCATCAGTGCTTCTCGGTCAGGGGGTTTAGGGGAGACCCAGTACTTC,CAISASRSGGLGETQYF
TRBV19,TRBD1,TRBJ2-7,.,TGTGCCAGTAGTCCCCGGACAGGGAATTACGAGCAGTACTTC,CASSPRTGNYEQYF
TRBV5-1,TRBD2,TRBJ2-7,.,TGCGCCAGCAGCTTGGCTAGTAGCGGGAGAAGCGAGCAGTACTTC,CASSLASSGRSEQYF
TRBV7-8,.,TRBJ2-1,.,TGTGCCAGCAGCCCCAAGGAGGCCGGCCGGGCGATCGATGAGCAGTTCTTC,CASSPKEAGRAIDEQFF
TRBV4-1,TRBD1,TRBJ2-1,.,TGCGCCAGCAGCCGAGAACACAGGGGTTCCTACAATGAGCAGTTCTTC,CASSREHRGSYNEQFF
TRBV19,.,TRBJ1-1,.,TGTGCCAGTAGTTCTTTAGGGAGGGCGGAGGGCGCTGAAGCTTTCTTT,CASSSLGRAEGAEAFF
TRBV3-1/TRBV3-2,.,TRBJ2-1,.,TGTGCCAGCAGCCAAGGGGCGGGCATCTCCTACAATGAGCAGTTCTTC,CASSQGAGISYNEQFF
TRBV5-1,.,TRBJ1-2,.,TGCGCCAGCAGCTTCGAACAGGGTTTGAATGGCTACACCTTC,CASSFEQGLNGYTF
TRBV5-4,TRBD1,TRBJ1-2,many,TGTGCCAGCAGCGTAGAGGGACAGGGCCCATGGGATGGCTACACCTTC,CASSVEGQGPWDGYTF
TRBV2,.,TRBJ2-7,.,TGTGCCAGCTCTGAGGATAGCTTACGTTACTACGAGCAGTACTTC,CASSEDSLRYYEQYF
TRBV5-1,.,TRBJ2-5,.,TGCGCCAGCAGCCCGGGAGAGGTGGAGACCCAGTACTTC,CASSPGEVETQYF
TRBV25-1,.,TRBJ2-1,.,TGTGCCAGCAGTGAATCCGGCTGGAGCTCCTACAATGAGCAGTTCTTC,CASSESGWSSYNEQFF
TRBV28,.,TRBJ1-5,few,TGTGCCAGTCAGGGAAGGAGCAATCAGCCCCAGCATTTT,CASQGRSNQPQHF
TRBV30,.,TRBJ2-7,.,TGTGCCTGGGGCGCACCAGGAGCAGGGAACTACGAGCAGTACTTC,CAWGAPGAGNYEQYF
TRBV3-1/TRBV3-2,TRBD2,TRBJ2-5,.,TGTGCCAGCAGCTGGGGGGGAGTGGAGACCCAGTACTTC,CASSWGGVETQYF
TRBV5-1,TRBD2,TRBJ2-7,.,TGCGCCAGCAGCTTAGGGACTACCCCTTCCTACGAGCAGTACTTC,CASSLGTTPSYEQYF
TRBV28,TRBD2,TRBJ2-1,.,TGTGCCAGCTCCCTAGCGGGAGGGCCCTCCTACAATGAGCAGTTCTTC,CASSLAGGPSYNEQFF
TRBV3-1/TRBV3-2,.,TRBJ2-3,.,TGTGCCAGCAGCCAAGTCGGCGGTGTAGAAAGCACAGATACGCAGTATTTT,CASSQVGGVESTDTQYF
TRBV28,.,TRBJ1-2,.,TGTGCCAGCAGTTCTCCTTATGGCTACACCTTC,CASSSPYGYTF
TRBV6-5,TRBD1,TRBJ2-7,.,TGTGCCAGCAGGGTGACAGGGGTAAGGGACGAGCAGTACTTC,CASRVTGVRDEQYF
TRBV24-1,TRBD1,TRBJ1-2,.,TGTGCCACCAGTGATGCCCGGACAGGCTATGGCTACACCTTC,CATSDARTGYGYTF
TRBV5-1,TRBD2,TRBJ2-7,many,TGCGCCAGCAGAAAGCTAGCGGGAGATGGATACGAGCAGTACTTC,CASRKLAGDGYEQYF
TRBV12-5,TRBD2,TRBJ2-1,once,TGTGCTAGTGGCGGGGGGGGCATGGTAAATGAGCAGTTCTTC,CASGGGGMVNEQFF
TRBV20-1,TRBD2,TRBJ2-7,few,TGCAGTGCTAGTACTAGCGGCAATTACTACGAGCAGTACTTC,CSASTSGNYYEQYF
TRBV30,TRBD1,TRBJ1-2,.,TGTGCCTGGAGTGGGCAGGGGGCGTTCGGGGGCTACACCTTC,CAWSGQGAFGGYTF
TRBV5-6,TRBD1,TRBJ1-2,.,TGTGCCAGCAGCTGGGGACAGGGAAGGGTGAAGGGCTACACCTTC,CASSWGQGRVKGYTF
TRBV9,TRBD1,TRBJ1-1,.,TGTGCCAGCAGCGCGGTACAGGGGACGAACACTGAAGCTTTCTTT,CASSAVQGTNTEAFF
TRBV6-2/TRBV6-3,.,TRBJ2-7,many,TGTGCCAGCAGCCAAACAGGGTACGAGCAGTACTTC,CASSQTGYEQYF
TRBV2,TRBD1,TRBJ2-2,few,TGTGCCAGCAGGAGACAGGGTTTGGTGGCCGGGGAGCTGTTTTTT,CASRRQGLVAGELFF
TRBV13,TRBD1,TRBJ2-3,.,TGTGCCAGCAGCTGGAACCAGGGGGCGTTTATAGATACGCAGTATTTT,CASSWNQGAFIDTQYF
TRBV6-2/TRBV6-3,.,TRBJ2-7,.,TGTGCCAGCAGTCGCCCAGCCGAAGGGGTCTACGAGCAGTACTTC,CASSRPAEGVYEQYF
TRBV19,TRBD2,TRBJ2-2,.,TGTGCCAGTGGGAGGGGTCGGGACACCGGGGAGCTGTTTTTT,CASGRGRDTGELFF
TRBV30,TRBD2,TRBJ2-1,.,TGTGCCTGGAGTCCGGGACTAGCGGGGTACAATGAGCAGTTCTTC,CAWSPGLAGYNEQFF
TRBV12-3/TRBV12-4,.,TRBJ2-7,once,TGTGCCAGCAGCCGGACAGTTACCTACGAGCAGTACTTC,CASSRTVTYEQYF
TRBV10-1,TRBD2,TRBJ2-1,.,TGCGCCAGCAGTGGTCCGGTAGCGGGAGTGGGTGAGCAGTTCTTC,CASSGPVAGVGEQFF